This T cell receptor beta chain was documented in a study of blood T cell repertoires in COVID-19 (TCRdb year 2020). Turning to the overall study: Samples covering the acute and convalescent phases of COVID-19 were provided by collaborators in the United States, Italy and Spain. Samples came from the ongoing ImmuneRACE study (first 160 participants) plus 1,254 subjects from 6 global collaborators. Subjects who had been exposed to COVID-19, were actively infected with it, or had recovered from it provided the deeply sampled blood TCRbeta repertoires that made up the dataset. Where available, HLA class I and class II types were obtained from metadata supplied by the sample provider rather than from assay-based typing. The material from the prospective study consisted of cDNA or gDNA derived from T cells, B-cell-depleted T cells, or PBMCs. Nearly every sample came with metadata listing a de-identified subject ID, COVID-19 status, age in years and sex. The repertoires were released in a freely available public database intended as a resource for research on the immune response to SARS-CoV-2. Overall study results and their limits: The amount of clinical and demographic metadata varied by source and participant and was provided uncurated.

CDR1 WSHSY and CDR2 SAAADI were looked up in the germline V gene. Reading from cysteine to phenylalanine, the CDR3 counts 11 amino acids. CDR3 DNA is the only sequence kept; it has 33 bases, read in frame from the first base. Relative to germline, V is 3 bases shorter and J is 6 bases shorter, with 6 bases between their ends. Each collaborating institution followed its own protocols to collect whole blood in K2EDTA tubes. For TCRbeta analysis, collaborator samples were shipped as frozen whole blood, as isolated PBMCs, or as DNA extracted from either sample type. TCRbeta CDR3 regions were amplified from genomic DNA using the immunoSEQ Assay, a bias-controlled multiplex PCR. The study's processing was this. The number of nucleated cells in each sample was estimated by amplification of reference gene primers within the assay. Sequence reads were collapsed and filtered to measure the absolute abundance of every unique TCRbeta CDR3 rearrangement. For each sample, productive Simpson clonality was calculated as the square root of Simpson's diversity index over productive rearrangements. Sourced from immuneACCESS, this table was stored by TCRdb with only in-frame sequences that have V and J called. A share of the clones is absent; for the studies checked, an unresolved V gene accounts for under half, and the remainder has no known explanation. The V and J calls and clone size were taken over from that table, and D and trimming were inferred from the DNA. The sample table shows some 83,000 clones, and approximately 80% are seen once. The ten largest clonotypes hold around 10% of the sample.

This clone was detected a few times. Its antigen target is currently unknown. No base quality values were provided; no much bigger clone lies one nucleotide off. Recombination joined TRBV10-2 with TRBJ2-7, with no confidently assigned D gene. The source material was peripheral blood. This TCR was sampled from a man aged 50 to 60 with acute or convalescent COVID-19. In nucleotides, the sequence is TGCGCCAGCAGTGAAGTTAGCGAGCAGTACTTC. Its protein product is CASSEVSEQYF.